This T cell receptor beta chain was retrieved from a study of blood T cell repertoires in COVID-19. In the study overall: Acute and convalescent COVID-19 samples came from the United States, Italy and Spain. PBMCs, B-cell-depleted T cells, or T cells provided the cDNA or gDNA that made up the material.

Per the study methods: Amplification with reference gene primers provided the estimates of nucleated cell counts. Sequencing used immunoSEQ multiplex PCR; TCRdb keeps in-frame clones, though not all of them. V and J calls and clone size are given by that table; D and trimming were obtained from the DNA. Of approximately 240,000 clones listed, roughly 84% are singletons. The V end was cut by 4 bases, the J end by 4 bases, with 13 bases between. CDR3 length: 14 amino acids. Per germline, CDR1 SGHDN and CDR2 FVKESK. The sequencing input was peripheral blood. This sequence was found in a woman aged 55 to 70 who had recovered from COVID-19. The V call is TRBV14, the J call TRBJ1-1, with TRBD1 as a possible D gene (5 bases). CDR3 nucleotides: TGTGCCAGCAGCCTCGGGGGAGGGGCCACTGAAGCTTTCTTT. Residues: CASSLGGGATEAFF.